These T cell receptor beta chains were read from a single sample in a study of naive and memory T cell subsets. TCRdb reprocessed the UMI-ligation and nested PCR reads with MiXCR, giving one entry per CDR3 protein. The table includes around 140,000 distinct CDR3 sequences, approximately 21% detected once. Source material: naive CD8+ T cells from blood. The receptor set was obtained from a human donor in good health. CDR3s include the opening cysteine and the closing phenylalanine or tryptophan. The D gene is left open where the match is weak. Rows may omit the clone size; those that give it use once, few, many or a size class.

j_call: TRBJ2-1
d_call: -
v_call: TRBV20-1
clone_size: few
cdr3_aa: CSARGDNEQFF
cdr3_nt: TGCAGTGCTAGGGGGGACAATGAGCAGTTCTTC

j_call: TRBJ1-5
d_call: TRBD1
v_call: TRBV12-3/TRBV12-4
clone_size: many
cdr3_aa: CASSAEQGGNQPQHF
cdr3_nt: TGTGCCAGCAGTGCGGAACAGGGGGGCAATCAGCCCCAGCATTTT

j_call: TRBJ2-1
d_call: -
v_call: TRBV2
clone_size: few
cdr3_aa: CASSLRYNEQFF
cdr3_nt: TGTGCCAGCAGCTTACGGTACAATGAGCAGTTCTTC

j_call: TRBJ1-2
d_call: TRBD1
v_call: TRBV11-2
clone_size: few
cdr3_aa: CASSPNRDRGTLYGYTF
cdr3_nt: TGTGCCAGCAGCCCTAACCGGGACAGGGGGACCCTCTATGGCTACACCTTC

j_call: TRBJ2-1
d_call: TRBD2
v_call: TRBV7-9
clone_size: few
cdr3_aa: CASSGPSGTWGINEQFF
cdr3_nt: TGTGCCAGCAGCGGACCTAGCGGGACTTGGGGGATCAATGAGCAGTTCTTC

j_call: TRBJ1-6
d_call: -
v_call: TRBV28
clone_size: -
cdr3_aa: CASSLIGRNSPLHF
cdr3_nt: TGTGCCAGCAGTTTGATAGGGAGAAATTCACCCCTCCACTTT

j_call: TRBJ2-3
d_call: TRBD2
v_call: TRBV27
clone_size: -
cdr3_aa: CATTAGGDNTQYF
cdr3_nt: TGTGCCACCACAGCGGGAGGTGACAATACGCAGTATTTT

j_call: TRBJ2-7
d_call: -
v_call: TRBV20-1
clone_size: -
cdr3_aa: CSARAVDSYEQYF
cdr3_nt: TGCAGTGCTAGAGCCGTAGACAGCTACGAGCAGTACTTC

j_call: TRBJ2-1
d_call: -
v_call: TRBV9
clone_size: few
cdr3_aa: CASSVSGHEQFF
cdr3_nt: TGTGCCAGCAGCGTGAGTGGGCATGAGCAGTTCTTC

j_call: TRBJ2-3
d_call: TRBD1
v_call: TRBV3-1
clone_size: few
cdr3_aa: CASSQDGGQTPYF
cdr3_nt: TGTGCCAGCAGCCAAGATGGGGGACAGACTCCGTATTTT

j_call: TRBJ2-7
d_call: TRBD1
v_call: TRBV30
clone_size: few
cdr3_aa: CAWEPGGSYEQYF
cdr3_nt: TGTGCCTGGGAACCAGGGGGTTCTTACGAGCAGTACTTC

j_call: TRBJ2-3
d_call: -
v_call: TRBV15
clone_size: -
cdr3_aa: CATSRTVRDTQYF
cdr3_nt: TGTGCCACCAGCAGGACTGTACGGGATACGCAGTATTTT

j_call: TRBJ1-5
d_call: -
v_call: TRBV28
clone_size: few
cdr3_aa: CASSYLVTGQPQHF
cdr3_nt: TGTGCCAGCAGTTACCTCGTAACAGGGCAGCCCCAGCATTTT

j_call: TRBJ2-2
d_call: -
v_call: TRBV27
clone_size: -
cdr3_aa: CASSFGVPGELFF
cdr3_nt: TGTGCCAGCAGTTTCGGAGTCCCCGGGGAGCTGTTTTTT

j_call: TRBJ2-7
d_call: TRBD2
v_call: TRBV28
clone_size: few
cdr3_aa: CASWAGGPHHYEQYF
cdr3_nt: TGTGCCAGCTGGGCGGGAGGGCCTCACCACTACGAGCAGTACTTC

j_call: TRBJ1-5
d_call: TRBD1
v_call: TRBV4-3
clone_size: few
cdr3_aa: CASSPGTGIRQPQHF
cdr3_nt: TGCGCCAGCAGCCCTGGGACAGGGATACGACAGCCCCAGCATTTT

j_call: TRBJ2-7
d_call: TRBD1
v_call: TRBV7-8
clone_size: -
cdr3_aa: CASSLDRKSTTTYEQYF
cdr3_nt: TGTGCCAGCAGCTTGGACAGGAAGAGTACTACAACCTACGAGCAGTACTTC

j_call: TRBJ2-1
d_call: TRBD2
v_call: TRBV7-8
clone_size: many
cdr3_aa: CASSWTSGRGNEQFF
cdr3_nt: TGTGCCAGCAGCTGGACTAGCGGGAGGGGTAATGAGCAGTTCTTC

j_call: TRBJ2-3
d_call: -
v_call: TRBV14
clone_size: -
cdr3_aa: CATATGGTDTQYF
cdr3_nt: TGTGCGACAGCAACGGGGGGCACAGATACGCAGTATTTT

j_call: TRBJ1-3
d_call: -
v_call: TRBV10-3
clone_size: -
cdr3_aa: CAISEEGLTGNTIYF
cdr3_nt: TGTGCCATCAGTGAAGAGGGTCTCACTGGAAACACCATATATTTT

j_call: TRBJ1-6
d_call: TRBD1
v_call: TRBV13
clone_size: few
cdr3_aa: CASSHGTGEDSPLHF
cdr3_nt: TGTGCCAGCAGCCACGGGACAGGGGAGGATTCACCCCTCCACTTT

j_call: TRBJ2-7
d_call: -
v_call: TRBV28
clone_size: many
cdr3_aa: CATSRGRFSDF
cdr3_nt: TGTGCCACCTCGCGGGGGCGGTTTTCAGACTTC

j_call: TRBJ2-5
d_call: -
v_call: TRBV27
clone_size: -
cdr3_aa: CASSLDPARVGQETQYF
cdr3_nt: TGTGCCAGCAGTTTAGACCCCGCTAGGGTCGGCCAAGAGACCCAGTACTTC

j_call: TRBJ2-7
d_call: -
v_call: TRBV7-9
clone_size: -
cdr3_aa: CASSSAAGVGKVQYF
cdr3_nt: TGTGCCAGCAGCTCGGCGGCCGGGGTCGGTAAAGTGCAGTACTTC

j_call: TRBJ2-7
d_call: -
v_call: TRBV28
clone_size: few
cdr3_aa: CASSFDPRGTYEQYF
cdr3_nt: TGTGCCAGCAGTTTCGACCCCCGCGGGACCTACGAGCAGTACTTC

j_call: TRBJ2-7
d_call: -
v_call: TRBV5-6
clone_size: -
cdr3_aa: CASSLGQVGYEQYF
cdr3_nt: TGTGCCAGCAGCTTGGGACAGGTCGGCTACGAGCAGTACTTC

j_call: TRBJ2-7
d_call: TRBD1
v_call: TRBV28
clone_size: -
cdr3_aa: CASSPRDRDDEQYF
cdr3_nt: TGTGCCAGCAGTCCCCGGGACAGGGACGACGAGCAGTACTTC

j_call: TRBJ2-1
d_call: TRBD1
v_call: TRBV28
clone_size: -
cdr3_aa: CASSFSQGAQTGEQFF
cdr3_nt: TGTGCCAGCAGTTTTTCGCAGGGGGCCCAGACCGGAGAGCAGTTCTTC

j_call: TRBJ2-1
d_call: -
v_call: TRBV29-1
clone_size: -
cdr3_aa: CSVDGTWTYNEQFF
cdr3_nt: TGCAGCGTTGATGGGACTTGGACATACAATGAGCAGTTCTTC

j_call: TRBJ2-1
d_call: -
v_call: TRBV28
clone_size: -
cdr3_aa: CASKLAPSSYNEQFF
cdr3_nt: TGTGCCAGCAAGCTAGCGCCTAGCTCCTACAATGAGCAGTTCTTC

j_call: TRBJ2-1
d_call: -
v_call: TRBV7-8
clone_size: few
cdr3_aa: CASSLEQYNEQFF
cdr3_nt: TGTGCCAGCAGCTTAGAACAGTACAATGAGCAGTTCTTC

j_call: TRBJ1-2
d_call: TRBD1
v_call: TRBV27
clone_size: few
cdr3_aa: CASVGQGAFGYTF
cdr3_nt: TGTGCCAGTGTAGGACAGGGGGCATTTGGCTACACCTTC